The sequence of this TCR beta chain was determined in a study of cytomegalovirus exposure and HLA in healthy donors (dated by TCRdb to between 2016 and 2019). Study-wide context: The 500 to 800 repertoires of the first cohort and the 95 to 150 validation repertoires were produced on the same platform, according to a later analysis. To predict cytomegalovirus infection status, the study brought together high-throughput TCR immunosequencing, statistical association of individual TCRs with disease status, and machine learning. In addition to the first cohort of hundreds of subjects, a separate validation cohort of approximately 130 different subjects was used. The study aimed to test whether cataloging public T cell receptors could reveal signatures of past pathogen exposure. General conclusions and limits of the study: A total of fewer than 200 TCR beta chains were listed by the study as associated with cytomegalovirus. The authors suggested that the approach could potentially be generalized to other disease states and immunological phenotypes. A later analysis lacked HLA typing for the validation cohort, so it scored co-occurrence in that cohort across all 120 or so repertoires. A few of the identified cytomegalovirus-associated TCR beta chains were confirmed in vitro to be specific for cytomegalovirus antigens. In both the original and validation cohorts, the classifier was reported to diagnose cytomegalovirus status with high specificity and sensitivity. A later analysis found that TCRs clustered in the first cohort also tended to co-occur in the 95 to 150 validation repertoires, with roughly 95% of cluster scores above 0. Across donors, most TCR sequences were observed very rarely, whereas some public TCRs were present in many individuals.

The method behind the library was the immunoSEQ multiplex PCR assay. Per the authors' processing: To diagnose cytomegalovirus status from the catalog of TCR beta chain sequences, a statistical classification framework was built. TCRdb took this table from immuneACCESS and kept in-frame rearrangements with V and J called. Such tables lack part of the clones; where checked against another copy, unresolved V genes explain under half of the gap, and the rest is unexplained. That table furnishes V, J and clone size, whereas the DNA furnished D and trimming. This sample is represented by tens of thousands of clones; 95% to 96% of them were singletons. The ten largest clones take up 0.9% of the sample. The donors were included in the validation cohort of roughly 120 subjects, a group kept apart from the approximately 700-subject first cohort. As to this clone: Its target antigen remains unknown. Per-base quality was not reported, and no clone a single base away is much larger than it.

The sequencing sample was made of PBMCs. The origin of this receptor is a man between 18 and 29 years old in good health and CMV-seronegative.

The DNA sequence is TGCGCCAGCAGTGAACGAGCTAGCACAGATACGCAGTATTTT. This sequence encodes CASSERASTDTQYF. The sequence is built from TRBV10-1 and TRBJ2-3; there is no confident call for the D gene. V is clipped by 3 bases and J by 0 bases, and the sequence between their germline boundaries is 7 bases long. The CDR3 measures 14 amino acids from cysteine to phenylalanine. Only the CDR3 portion is preserved as DNA: 42 bases, with reading frame beginning at the first base. The germline V gene (reference sequence) sets CDR1 to WNHNN and CDR2 to SYGVQD.